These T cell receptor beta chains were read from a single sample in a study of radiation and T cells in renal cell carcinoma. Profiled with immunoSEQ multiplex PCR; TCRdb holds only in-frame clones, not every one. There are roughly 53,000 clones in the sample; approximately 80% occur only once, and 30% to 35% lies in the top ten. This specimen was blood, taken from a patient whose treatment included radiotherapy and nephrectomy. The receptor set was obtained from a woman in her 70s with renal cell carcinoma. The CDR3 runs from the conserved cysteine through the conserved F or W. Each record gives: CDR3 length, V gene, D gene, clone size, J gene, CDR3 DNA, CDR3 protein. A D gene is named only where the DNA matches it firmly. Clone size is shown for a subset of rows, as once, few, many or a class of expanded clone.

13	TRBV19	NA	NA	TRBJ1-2	TGTGCCAGTAGTATTGGTGAGGACTATGGCTACACCTTC	CASSIGEDYGYTF
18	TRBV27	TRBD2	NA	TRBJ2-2	TGTGCCAGCAGTTTATGGGGGACTAGCGGGGCGAACACCGGGGAGCTGTTTTTT	CASSLWGTSGANTGELFF
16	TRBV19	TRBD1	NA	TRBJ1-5	TGTGCCAGTAGTATATTGCTGGGACAGGGGCATCAGCCCCAGCATTTT	CASSILLGQGHQPQHF
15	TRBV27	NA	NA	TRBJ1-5	TGTGCCAGCAGTTTAGTGACAGGTGGGAATCAGCCCCAGCATTTT	CASSLVTGGNQPQHF
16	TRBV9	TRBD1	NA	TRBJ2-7	TGTGCCAGCAGCGCGACCGAGGGGGCTAGCTCCTACGAGCAGTACTTC	CASSATEGASSYEQYF
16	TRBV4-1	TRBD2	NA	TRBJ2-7	TGCGCCAGCAGCCAAGACGGGACTAGCGGTTCCTACGAGCAGTACTTC	CASSQDGTSGSYEQYF
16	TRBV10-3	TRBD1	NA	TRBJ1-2	TGTGCCATCAGTGAGTCGATACAGGGGGTGGTCAATGGCTACACCTTC	CAISESIQGVVNGYTF
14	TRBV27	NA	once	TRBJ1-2	TGTGCCAGCAGTTTATTCCCCAGGATCTATGGCTACACCTTC	CASSLFPRIYGYTF
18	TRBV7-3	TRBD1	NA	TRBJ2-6	TGTGCCAGCAGCCCAACAGCAGGGGGCGGCCCTGGGGCCAACGTCCTGACTTTC	CASSPTAGGGPGANVLTF
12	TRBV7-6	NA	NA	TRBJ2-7	TGTGCCAGCAGCACTCTCCCAGGGGAGCAGTACTTC	CASSTLPGEQYF
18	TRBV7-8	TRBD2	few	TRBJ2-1	TGTGCCAGCAGCTTATTAAGAAGGACTAGCCGGGTCTTTCATGAGCAGTTCTTC	CASSLLRRTSRVFHEQFF
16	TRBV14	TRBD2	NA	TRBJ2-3	TGTGCCAGCAGCCAACTCCGGGGGGGCCGAGCAGATACGCAGTATTTT	CASSQLRGGRADTQYF
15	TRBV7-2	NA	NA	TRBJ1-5	TGTGCCAGCAGCTTGGGGGGGTTCAGCAATCAGCCCCAGCATTTT	CASSLGGFSNQPQHF
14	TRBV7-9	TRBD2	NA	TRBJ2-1	TGTGCCAGCAGCTTGAGCGGGGGCTACAATGAGCAGTTCTTC	CASSLSGGYNEQFF
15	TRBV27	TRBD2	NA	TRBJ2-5	TGTGCCAGCAGTTTCCAGCGGGGGGCCCCGGAGACCCAGTACTTC	CASSFQRGAPETQYF
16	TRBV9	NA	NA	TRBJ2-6	TGTGCCAGCACCGTGGACGGACCTCTTGGGGCCAACGTCCTGACTTTC	CASTVDGPLGANVLTF
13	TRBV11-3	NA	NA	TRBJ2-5	TGTGCCAGCAGCTCGGGGATTCAAGAGACCCAGTACTTC	CASSSGIQETQYF
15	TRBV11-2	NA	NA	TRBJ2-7	TGTGCCAGCAGCTTAGACCAACAATTACCCTACGAGCAGTACTTC	CASSLDQQLPYEQYF
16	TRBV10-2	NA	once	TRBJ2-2	TGCGCCAGCAGCGACTCAGGGGACTCGAACACCGGGGAGCTGTTTTTT	CASSDSGDSNTGELFF
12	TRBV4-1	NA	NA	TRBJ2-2	TGCGCCAGCAGCCCCTCTAAAGGGGAGCTGTTTTTT	CASSPSKGELFF
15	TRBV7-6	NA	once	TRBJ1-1	TGTGCCAGCAGTCAAGTACCGGGGTCCGAAGTTGAAGCTTTCTTT	CASSQVPGSEVEAFF
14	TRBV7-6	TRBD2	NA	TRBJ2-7	TGTGCCATTCGGACTAGCGGGAGTTCCCACGAGCAGTACTTC	CAIRTSGSSHEQYF
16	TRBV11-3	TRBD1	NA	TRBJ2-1	TGTGCCAGCAGCACAGGGACAGGGGGCTCCTACAATGAGCAGTTCTTC	CASSTGTGGSYNEQFF
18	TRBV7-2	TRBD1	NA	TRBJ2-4	TGTGCCAGCAGCCCAGGGGACAGGAGTTTTTTAGCCAAAAACATTCAGTACTTC	CASSPGDRSFLAKNIQYF
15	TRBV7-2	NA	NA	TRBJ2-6	TGTGCCAGTCTATTGGTCTTACGCGGGGCCAACGTCCTGACTTTC	CASLLVLRGANVLTF
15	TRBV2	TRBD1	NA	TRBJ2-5	TGTGCCAGCAGTTTTGACAGGGGAGTCATCGAGACCCAGTACTTC	CASSFDRGVIETQYF
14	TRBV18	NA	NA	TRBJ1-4	TGTGCCAGCTCATCAGGGGCAACTAATGAAAAACTGTTTTTT	CASSSGATNEKLFF
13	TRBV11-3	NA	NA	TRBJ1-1	TGTGCCAGCAGCTTATTGAAGAACACTGAAGCTTTCTTT	CASSLLKNTEAFF
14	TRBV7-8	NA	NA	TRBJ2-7	TGTGCCAGCAGCTTAGACGAGGGGCCCTACGAGCAGTACTTC	CASSLDEGPYEQYF
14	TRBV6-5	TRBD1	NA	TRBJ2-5	TGTGCCAGCAGTCCCACAGGGGGCCAAGAGACCCAGTACTTC	CASSPTGGQETQYF
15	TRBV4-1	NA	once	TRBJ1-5	TGCGCCAGCAGCCAAGATCTCAGGGTCTCTCAGCCCCAGCATTTT	CASSQDLRVSQPQHF
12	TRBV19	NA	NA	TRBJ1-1	TGTGCCAGTACATGGGGGGGAACTGAAGCTTTCTTT	CASTWGGTEAFF
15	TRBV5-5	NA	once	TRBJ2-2	TGTGCCAGCAGCTTGGCCGGGTGGAACACCGGGGAGCTGTTTTTT	CASSLAGWNTGELFF
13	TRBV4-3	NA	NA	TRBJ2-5	TGCGCCAGCAGCCGGGTCTGGGCAGAGACCCAGTACTTC	CASSRVWAETQYF
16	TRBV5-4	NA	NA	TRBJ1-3	TGTGCCAGCAGCCTGGCAGGAGTGGTTACTGGAAACACCATATATTTT	CASSLAGVVTGNTIYF
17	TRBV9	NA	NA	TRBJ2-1	TGTGCCAGCAGCGGGCTCCCGGGCATCGGGCTGGGCGATGAGCAGTTCTTC	CASSGLPGIGLGDEQFF
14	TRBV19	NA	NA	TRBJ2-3	TGTGCCAGTAGTGTTAGGACCAGCACAGATACGCAGTATTTT	CASSVRTSTDTQYF
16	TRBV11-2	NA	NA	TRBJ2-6	TGTGCCAGCAGCCTATGGGATGTTTCCGGGGCCAACGTCCTGACTTTC	CASSLWDVSGANVLTF
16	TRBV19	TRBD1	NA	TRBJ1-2	TGTGCCAGTAGTAGGAATGGGGACAGGGCCCCTAGTGGCTACACCTTC	CASSRNGDRAPSGYTF
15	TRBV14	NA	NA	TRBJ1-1	TGTGCCAGCAGCCGACTGGGGCCGTTCACCACTGAAGCTTTCTTT	CASSRLGPFTTEAFF
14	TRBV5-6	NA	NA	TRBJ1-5	TGTGCCAGCAGGATCAACTTAAGCAATCAGCCCCAGCATTTT	CASRINLSNQPQHF